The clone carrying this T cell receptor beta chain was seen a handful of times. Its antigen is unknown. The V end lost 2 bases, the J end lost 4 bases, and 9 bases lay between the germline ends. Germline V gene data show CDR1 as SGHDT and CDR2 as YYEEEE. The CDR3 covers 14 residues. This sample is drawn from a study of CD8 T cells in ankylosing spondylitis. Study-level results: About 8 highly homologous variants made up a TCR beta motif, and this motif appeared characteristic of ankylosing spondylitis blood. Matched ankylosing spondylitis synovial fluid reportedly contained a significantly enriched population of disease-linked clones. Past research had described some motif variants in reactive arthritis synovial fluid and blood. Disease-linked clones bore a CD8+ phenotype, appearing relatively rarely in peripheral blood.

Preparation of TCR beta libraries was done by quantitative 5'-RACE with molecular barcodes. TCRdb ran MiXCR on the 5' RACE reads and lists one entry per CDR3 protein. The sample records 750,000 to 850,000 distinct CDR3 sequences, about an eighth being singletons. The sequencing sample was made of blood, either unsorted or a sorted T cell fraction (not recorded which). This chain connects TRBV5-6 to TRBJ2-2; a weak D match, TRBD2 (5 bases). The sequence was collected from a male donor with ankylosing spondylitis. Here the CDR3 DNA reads TGTGCCAGCAGCTTCGGGGTGCGCACCGGGGAGCTGTTTTTT. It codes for CASSFGVRTGELFF.